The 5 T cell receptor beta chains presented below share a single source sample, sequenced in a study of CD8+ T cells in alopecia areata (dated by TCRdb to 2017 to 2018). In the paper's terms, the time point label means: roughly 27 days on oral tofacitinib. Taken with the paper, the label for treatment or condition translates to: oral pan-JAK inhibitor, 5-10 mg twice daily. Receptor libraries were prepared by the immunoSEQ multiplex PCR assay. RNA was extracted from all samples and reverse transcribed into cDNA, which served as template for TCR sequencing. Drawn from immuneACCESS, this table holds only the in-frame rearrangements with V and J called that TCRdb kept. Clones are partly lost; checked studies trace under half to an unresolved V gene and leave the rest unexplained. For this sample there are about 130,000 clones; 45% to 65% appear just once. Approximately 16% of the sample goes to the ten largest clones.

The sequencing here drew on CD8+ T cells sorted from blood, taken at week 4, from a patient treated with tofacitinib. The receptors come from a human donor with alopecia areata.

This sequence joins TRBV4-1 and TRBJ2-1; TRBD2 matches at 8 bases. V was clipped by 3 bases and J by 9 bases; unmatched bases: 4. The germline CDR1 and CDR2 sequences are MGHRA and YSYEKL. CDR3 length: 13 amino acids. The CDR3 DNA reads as TGCGCCAGCAGCCAGGGACTAGAGGCTGAGCAGTTCTTC. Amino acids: CASSQGLEAEQFF.

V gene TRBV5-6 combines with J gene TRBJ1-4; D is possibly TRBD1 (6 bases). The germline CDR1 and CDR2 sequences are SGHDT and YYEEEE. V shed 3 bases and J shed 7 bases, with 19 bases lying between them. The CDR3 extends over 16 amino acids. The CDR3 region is CASSSHAGTRTEKLFF. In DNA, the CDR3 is TGTGCCAGCAGCTCGCACGCCGGGACAAGAACTGAAAAACTGTTTTTT.

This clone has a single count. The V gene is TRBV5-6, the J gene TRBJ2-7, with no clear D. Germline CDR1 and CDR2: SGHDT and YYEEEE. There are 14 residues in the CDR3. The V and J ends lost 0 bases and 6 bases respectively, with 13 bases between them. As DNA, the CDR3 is TGTGCCAGCAGCTTGGGGCAGACCATGGGCGAGCAGTACTTC. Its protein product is CASSLGQTMGEQYF.

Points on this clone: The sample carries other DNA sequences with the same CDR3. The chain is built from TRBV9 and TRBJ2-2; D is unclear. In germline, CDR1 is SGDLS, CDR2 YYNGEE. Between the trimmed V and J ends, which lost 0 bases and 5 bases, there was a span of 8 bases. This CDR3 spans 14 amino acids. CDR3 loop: CASSVGGSTGELFF. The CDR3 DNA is TGTGCCAGCAGCGTAGGGGGAAGTACCGGGGAGCTGTTTTTT.

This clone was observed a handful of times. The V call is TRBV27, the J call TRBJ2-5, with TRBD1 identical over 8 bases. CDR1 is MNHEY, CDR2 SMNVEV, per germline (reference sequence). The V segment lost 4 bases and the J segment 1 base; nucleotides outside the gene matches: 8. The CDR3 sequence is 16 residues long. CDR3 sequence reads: CASSSDFGTGQETQYF. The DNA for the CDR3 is TGTGCCAGCAGTTCCGACTTCGGGACAGGCCAAGAGACCCAGTACTTC.